Here is one T cell receptor (beta chain) with its context. The germline CDR1 and CDR2 sequences are MNHEY and SMNVEV (reference sequence). There are 16 residues in the CDR3. The ends lost 2 bases at V and 0 bases at J; junction bases unmatched: 4. As handled by the study authors: Counts of nucleated cells, estimated from reference gene primer amplification, were obtained. Assay: immunoSEQ multiplex PCR; the TCRdb copy retains only in-frame clones and omits some. The V and J calls and clone size were taken over from that table, and D and trimming were inferred from the DNA. The table shows around 450,000 clones, with around nine tenths occurring only once. This record comes from a study of blood T cell repertoires in COVID-19. Study at large: COVID-19 samples from acute and convalescent phases originated in the United States, Italy and Spain.

Across about two dozen US areas, participants ranged in age from 18 to 89 years. Participants reported their clinical history, and cohort assignment relied on those reports. The receptor was isolated from a woman under 30 with acute COVID-19. Input material: PBMCs or T cells enriched from blood (not recorded which). V usage is TRBV27 and J usage is TRBJ1-3, with TRBD1 matching over 7 bases. CDR3 nucleotide sequence: TGTGCCAGCAGTTTACGACCAGGGGGCTCTGGAAACACCATATATTTT. Translating gives CASSLRPGGSGNTIYF.